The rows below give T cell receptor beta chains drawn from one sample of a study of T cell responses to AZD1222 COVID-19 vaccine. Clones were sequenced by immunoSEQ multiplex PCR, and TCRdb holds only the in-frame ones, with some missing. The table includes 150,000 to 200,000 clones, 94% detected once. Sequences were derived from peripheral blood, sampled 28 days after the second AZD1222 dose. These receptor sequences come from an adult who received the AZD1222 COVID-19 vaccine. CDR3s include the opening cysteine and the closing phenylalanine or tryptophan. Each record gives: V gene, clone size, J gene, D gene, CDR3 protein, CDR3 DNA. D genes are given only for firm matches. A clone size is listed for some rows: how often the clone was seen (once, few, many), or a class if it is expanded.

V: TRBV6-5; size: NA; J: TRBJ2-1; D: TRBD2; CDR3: CASTWTSGINEQFF; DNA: TGTGCCAGCACCTGGACTAGCGGGATCAATGAGCAGTTCTTC
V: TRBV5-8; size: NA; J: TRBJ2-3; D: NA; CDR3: CATYTDTQYF; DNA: TGTGCCACCTACACAGATACGCAGTATTTT
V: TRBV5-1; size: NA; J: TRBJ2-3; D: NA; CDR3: CASGGGGVYTDTQYF; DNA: TGCGCCAGCGGCGGTGGCGGAGTCTACACAGATACGCAGTATTTT
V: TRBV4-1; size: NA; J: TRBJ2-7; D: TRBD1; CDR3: CASSQDRGWEQYF; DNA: TGCGCCAGCAGCCAAGACAGGGGGTGGGAGCAGTACTTC
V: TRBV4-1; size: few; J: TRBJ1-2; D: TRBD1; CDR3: CASSPEGAGGGYGYTF; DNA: TGCGCCAGCAGCCCTGAGGGGGCAGGGGGCGGCTATGGCTACACCTTC
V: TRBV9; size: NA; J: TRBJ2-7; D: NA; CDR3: CASSAFQANEQYF; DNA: TGTGCCAGCAGCGCCTTCCAGGCGAACGAGCAGTACTTC
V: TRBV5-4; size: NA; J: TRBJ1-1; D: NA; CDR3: CASSATLGVRNTEAFF; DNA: TGTGCCAGCAGCGCGACCCTAGGTGTGCGGAACACTGAAGCTTTCTTT
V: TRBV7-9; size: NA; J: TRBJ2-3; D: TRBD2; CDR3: CASSLGTSVADTQYF; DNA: TGTGCCAGCAGCCTCGGGACTAGCGTCGCAGATACGCAGTATTTT
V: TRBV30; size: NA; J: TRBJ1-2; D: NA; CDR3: CAWSVYRNYGYTF; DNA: TGTGCCTGGAGTGTATACAGAAACTATGGCTACACCTTC
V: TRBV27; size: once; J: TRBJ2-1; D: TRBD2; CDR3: CASRTDSGSLGDNEQFF; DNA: TGTGCCAGCAGGACGGATAGCGGGAGTCTAGGGGACAATGAGCAGTTCTTC
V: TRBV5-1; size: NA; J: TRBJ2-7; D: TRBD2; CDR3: CASSPHAGDIHEQYF; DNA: TGCGCCAGCAGCCCTCATGCGGGAGACATCCACGAGCAGTACTTC
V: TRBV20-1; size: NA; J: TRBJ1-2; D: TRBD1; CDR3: CSASGDSFYSRRRTGGYTF; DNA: TGCAGTGCTAGTGGGGACAGTTTTTATTCTCGGCGGAGAACGGGGGGCTACACCTTC
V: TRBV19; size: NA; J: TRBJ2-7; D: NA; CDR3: CASRTLAIYSYEQYF; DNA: TGTGCCAGTAGAACTCTAGCGATTTACTCCTACGAGCAGTACTTC
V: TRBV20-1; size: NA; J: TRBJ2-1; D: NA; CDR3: CSASGGSPYNEQFF; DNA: TGCAGTGCTAGTGGAGGGTCCCCCTACAATGAGCAGTTCTTC
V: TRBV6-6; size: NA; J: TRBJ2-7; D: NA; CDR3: CASSARSNLGTYEQYF; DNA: TGTGCCAGCAGTGCTCGTAGCAACCTGGGGACCTACGAGCAGTACTTC
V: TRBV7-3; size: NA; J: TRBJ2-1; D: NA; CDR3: CASSLNWDTYNEQFF; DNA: TGTGCCAGCAGCTTAAATTGGGATACCTACAATGAGCAGTTCTTC
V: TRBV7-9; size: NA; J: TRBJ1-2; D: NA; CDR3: CASSHPRAGPTYGYTF; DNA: TGTGCCAGCAGCCACCCCCGGGCAGGACCTACTTATGGCTACACCTTC
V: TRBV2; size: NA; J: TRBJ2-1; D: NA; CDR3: CASVRETYNEQFF; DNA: TGTGCCAGCGTCCGGGAGACCTACAATGAGCAGTTCTTC
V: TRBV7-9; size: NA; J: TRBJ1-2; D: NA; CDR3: CASSLLRSYTF; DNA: TGTGCCAGCAGCTTACTCAGGAGCTACACCTTC
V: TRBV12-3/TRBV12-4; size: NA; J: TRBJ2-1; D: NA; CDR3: CASSSGPHEQFF; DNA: TGTGCCAGCAGTTCGGGCCCCCATGAGCAGTTCTTC
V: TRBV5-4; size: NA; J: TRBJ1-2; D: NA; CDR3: CASSLELGGGGYTF; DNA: TGTGCCAGCAGCTTGGAATTAGGCGGAGGTGGCTACACCTTC
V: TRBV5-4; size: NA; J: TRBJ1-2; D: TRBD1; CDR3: CASSYDRAAGYTF; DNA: TGTGCCAGCAGCTACGACAGGGCGGCCGGCTACACCTTC
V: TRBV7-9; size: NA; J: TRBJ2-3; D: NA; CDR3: CASSLGSGTSTDTQYF; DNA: TGTGCCAGCAGCTTAGGGTCCGGGACTAGCACAGATACGCAGTATTTT
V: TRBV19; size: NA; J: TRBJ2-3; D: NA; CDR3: CASSIGFLTDTQYF; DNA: TGTGCCAGTAGTATCGGTTTTCTCACAGATACGCAGTATTTT
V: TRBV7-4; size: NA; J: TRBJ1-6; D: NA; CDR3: CASSPRGRSYNSPLHF; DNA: TGTGCCAGCAGCCCCCGGGGCCGCTCCTATAATTCACCCCTCCACTTT
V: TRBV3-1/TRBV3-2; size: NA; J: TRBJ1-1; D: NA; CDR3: CASSQVFRTPMNTEAFF; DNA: TGTGCCAGCAGCCAAGTTTTCCGGACACCAATGAACACTGAAGCTTTCTTT
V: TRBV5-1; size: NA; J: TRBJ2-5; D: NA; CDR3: CASSFRDGTQETQYF; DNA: TGCGCCAGCAGCTTCCGGGACGGAACTCAAGAGACCCAGTACTTC
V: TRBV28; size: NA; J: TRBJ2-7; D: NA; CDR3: CASSLVGAGKIYEQYF; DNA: TGTGCCAGCAGCCTCGTCGGGGCAGGGAAGATTTACGAGCAGTACTTC
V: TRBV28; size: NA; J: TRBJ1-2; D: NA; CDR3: CASSLGMSGYTF; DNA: TGTGCCAGCAGTTTAGGAATGAGTGGCTACACCTTC
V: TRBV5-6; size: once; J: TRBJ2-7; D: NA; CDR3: CASSLSGYEQYF; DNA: TGTGCCAGCAGCTTGTCCGGGTACGAGCAGTACTTC
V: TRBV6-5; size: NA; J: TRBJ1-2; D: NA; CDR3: CASRSDIHYGYTF; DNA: TGTGCCAGCAGGTCGGACATCCACTATGGCTACACCTTC
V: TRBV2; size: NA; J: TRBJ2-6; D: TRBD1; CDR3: CASSGQGVVGANVLTF; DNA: TGTGCCAGCAGTGGACAGGGAGTGGTTGGGGCCAACGTCCTGACTTTC
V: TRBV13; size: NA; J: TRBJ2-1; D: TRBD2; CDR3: CASTGAGDGNEQFF; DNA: TGTGCCAGCACCGGAGCGGGAGATGGGAATGAGCAGTTCTTC
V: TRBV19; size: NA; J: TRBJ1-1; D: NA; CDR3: CASSPLTAGIVEAFF; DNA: TGTGCCAGTAGTCCCCTAACGGCAGGGATCGTTGAAGCTTTCTTT
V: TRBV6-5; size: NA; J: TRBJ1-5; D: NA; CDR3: CAVTALGAGQPQHF; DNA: TGTGCCGTCACAGCACTGGGGGCAGGTCAGCCCCAGCATTTT